In its sample, the clone carrying this T cell receptor (beta chain) was seen many times. Its matching antigen is unknown. CAS ≥3, NOSPECS ≥4, moderate-to-severe activity and duration under 3 months marked donors with ophthalmopathy. Clinical symptoms, serum thyroxine, TRAb, thyroid ultrasound and orbital computed tomography determined diagnosis. Amplification of the TCR beta CDR3 regions used RNA transcripts (as template). HTBI-primed first-round RT-PCR preceded second-round multiplex PCR. TCRdb re-called the multiplex PCR reads through MiXCR, storing one row per CDR3 protein. This repertoire shows some 520,000 distinct CDR3 sequences, over 13% found once; its top ten account for 9.8%. Germline V CDR1 and CDR2: DFQATT, SNEGSKA (reference sequence). V lost 2 bases to trimming and J lost 2 bases; unmatched junction nucleotides: 7. The CDR3 covers 17 residues. This sample was taken from a study of Graves' ophthalmopathy and Graves' hyperthyroidism.

Study-wide results and limits: Ophthalmopathy was separated from stable hyperthyroidism by a 13-signature model with over 85% sensitivity and 81.08% specificity.

The rearrangement uses TRBV20-1 and TRBJ2-7, with 15 bases fitting TRBD2. The sample taken for sequencing was blood. The receptor was derived from a woman in her twenties or thirties with Graves' ophthalmopathy. The CDR3 DNA reads as TGCAGTGCTAGACTGGGACTAGCGGGAGGCTCGACCTACGAGCAGTACTTC. It yields the protein CSARLGLAGGSTYEQYF.